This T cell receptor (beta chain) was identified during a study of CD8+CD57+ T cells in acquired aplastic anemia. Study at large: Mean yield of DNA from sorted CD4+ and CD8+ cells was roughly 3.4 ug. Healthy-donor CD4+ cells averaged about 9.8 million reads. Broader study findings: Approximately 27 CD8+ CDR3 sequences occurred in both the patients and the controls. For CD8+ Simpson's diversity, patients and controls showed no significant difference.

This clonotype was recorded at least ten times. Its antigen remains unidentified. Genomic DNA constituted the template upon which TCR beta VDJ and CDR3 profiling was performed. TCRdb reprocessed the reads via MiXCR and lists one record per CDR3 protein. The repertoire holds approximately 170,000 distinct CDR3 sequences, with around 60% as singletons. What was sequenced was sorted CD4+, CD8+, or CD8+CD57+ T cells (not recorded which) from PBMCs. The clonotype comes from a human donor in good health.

The CDR3: CASSSVLGQYF. The CDR3 coding sequence is TGTGCCAGCAGTTCAGTTTTAGGGCAGTACTTC. The chain carries TRBV12-3 or TRBV12-4 and TRBJ2-7; D not certain. Trimming took 4 bases from V and 9 from J, leaving 10 bases between them. The CDR3 contains 11 residues.